The rows below give T cell receptor beta chains drawn from one sample of a study of cytomegalovirus exposure and HLA in healthy donors. Profiled with immunoSEQ multiplex PCR; TCRdb holds only in-frame clones, not every one. The repertoire consists of 87,000 or so clones, with under 65% occurring once and the leading ten covering more than 2.5%. The sample comprised PBMCs. All receptors come from a man aged 55 to 70 in good health and CMV-seronegative. Each CDR3 is given without its conserved first and last residue. Fields, in order: clone size, J gene, V gene, D gene, CDR3 length, CDR3 protein. The D gene is left open where the match is weak. Clone size, where shown, is once, few, many, or a class for clones that have expanded.

abundance: NA; j_gene: TRBJ2-1; v_gene: TRBV18; d_gene: NA; len: 13; CDR3aa: ASSPPSTTGTPFL
abundance: NA; j_gene: TRBJ1-3; v_gene: TRBV19; d_gene: NA; len: 10; CDR3aa: ASRTSGNTIY
abundance: NA; j_gene: TRBJ2-5; v_gene: TRBV25-1; d_gene: NA; len: 12; CDR3aa: ASSEYGGLKTQY
abundance: NA; j_gene: TRBJ2-1; v_gene: TRBV2; d_gene: NA; len: 12; CDR3aa: ASSGQGGYNEQF
abundance: few; j_gene: TRBJ1-4; v_gene: TRBV28; d_gene: TRBD1; len: 14; CDR3aa: ASSSPGTGGEEKLF
abundance: NA; j_gene: TRBJ2-7; v_gene: TRBV7-9; d_gene: TRBD1; len: 16; CDR3aa: ASSPTRDREFLSYEQY
abundance: once; j_gene: TRBJ1-2; v_gene: TRBV7-8; d_gene: TRBD1; len: 14; CDR3aa: ASSQGVGRSNYGYT
abundance: NA; j_gene: TRBJ2-5; v_gene: TRBV11-3; d_gene: NA; len: 13; CDR3aa: ASGDGRNRQETQY
abundance: NA; j_gene: TRBJ1-2; v_gene: TRBV10-1; d_gene: NA; len: 11; CDR3aa: ASSEQVNYGYT
abundance: NA; j_gene: TRBJ1-4; v_gene: TRBV5-6; d_gene: TRBD1; len: 13; CDR3aa: ASSLLAGGSEKLF
abundance: NA; j_gene: TRBJ2-7; v_gene: TRBV29-1; d_gene: TRBD2; len: 9; CDR3aa: RWGGTYEQY
abundance: NA; j_gene: TRBJ1-2; v_gene: TRBV6-1; d_gene: NA; len: 15; CDR3aa: ASSEARTLDLNYGYT
abundance: few; j_gene: TRBJ1-1; v_gene: TRBV28; d_gene: NA; len: 10; CDR3aa: ASNRRNTEAF
abundance: NA; j_gene: TRBJ1-6; v_gene: TRBV30; d_gene: NA; len: 15; CDR3aa: AWSGSGGGTYNSPLH
abundance: NA; j_gene: TRBJ2-1; v_gene: TRBV2; d_gene: NA; len: 13; CDR3aa: ASSSSSGGYNEQF
abundance: NA; j_gene: TRBJ2-7; v_gene: TRBV6-1; d_gene: NA; len: 11; CDR3aa: ASSEVTPPEQY
abundance: few; j_gene: TRBJ1-6; v_gene: TRBV27; d_gene: TRBD1; len: 14; CDR3aa: ASSSLITGGDSPLH
abundance: NA; j_gene: TRBJ1-2; v_gene: TRBV27; d_gene: NA; len: 10; CDR3aa: ASSFQGGGYT